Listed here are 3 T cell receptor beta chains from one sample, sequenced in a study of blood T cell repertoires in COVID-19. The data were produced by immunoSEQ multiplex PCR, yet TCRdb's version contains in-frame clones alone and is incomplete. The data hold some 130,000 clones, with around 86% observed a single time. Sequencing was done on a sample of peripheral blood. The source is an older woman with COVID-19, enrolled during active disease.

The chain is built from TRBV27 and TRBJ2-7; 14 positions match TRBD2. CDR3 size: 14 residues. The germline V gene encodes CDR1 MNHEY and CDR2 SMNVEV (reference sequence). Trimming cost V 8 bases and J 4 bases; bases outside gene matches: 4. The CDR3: CASGWTSGGYEQYF. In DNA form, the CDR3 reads TGTGCCAGCGGGTGGACTAGCGGGGGGTACGAGCAGTACTTC.

CDR3 region: CASSFSGQGTDEQYF. The CDR3 nucleotides read TGCGCCAGCAGCTTCTCGGGACAGGGGACCGACGAGCAGTACTTC. The chain combines TRBV5-1 with TRBJ2-7; 10 positions agree with TRBD1. The germline V gene has CDR1 SGHRS and CDR2 YFSETQ. Unmatched junction bases numbered 7, after V lost 2 bases and J lost 5 bases. The CDR3 has 15 amino acids. The full variable domain, in which reference TRBV5-1 and TRBJ2-7 provide the parts outside the CDR3, is KAGVTQTPRYLIKTRGQQVTLSCSPISGHRSVSWYQQTPGQGLQFLFEYFSETQRNKGNFPGRFSGRQFSNSRSEMNVSTLELGDSALYLCASSFSGQGTDEQYFGPGTRLTVT.

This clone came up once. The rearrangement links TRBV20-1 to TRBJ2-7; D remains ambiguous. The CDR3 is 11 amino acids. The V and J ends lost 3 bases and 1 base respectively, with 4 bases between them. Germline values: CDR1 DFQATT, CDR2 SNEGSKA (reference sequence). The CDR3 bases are TGCAGTGCTAGCGGGTCCTACGAGCAGTACTTC. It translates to CSASGSYEQYF.